Listed below are T cell receptor beta chains from one sample, sequenced in a study of cytomegalovirus exposure and HLA in healthy donors. The data were produced by immunoSEQ multiplex PCR, yet TCRdb's version contains in-frame clones alone and is incomplete. The sample is made up of 50,000 or so clones, and the top ten hold 12% of it. The specimen sequenced was PBMCs. Every receptor here comes from a woman aged 55-70 years in good health and CMV-seropositive. CDR3s include the opening cysteine and the closing phenylalanine or tryptophan. The D gene is left open where the match is weak.

v_gene: TRBV6-5
j_gene: TRBJ2-2
d_gene: TRBD1
CDR3nt: TGTGCCAGCACCTACACAGGGGGTAGGGGGGAGCTGTTTTTT
CDR3aa: CASTYTGGRGELFF

v_gene: TRBV2
j_gene: TRBJ1-4
d_gene: TRBD1
CDR3nt: TGTGCCAGCAGGGACAGGGGGCGAATAGAAGAAAAACTGTTTTTT
CDR3aa: CASRDRGRIEEKLFF

v_gene: TRBV18
j_gene: TRBJ1-1
d_gene: .
CDR3nt: TGTGCCAGCTCACCCGGGGGGGGCTCCGAAGCTTTCTTT
CDR3aa: CASSPGGGSEAFF

v_gene: TRBV5-1
j_gene: TRBJ2-7
d_gene: .
CDR3nt: TGCGCCAGCAGCTTTACGACACAGTCCTCCTACGAGCAGTACTTC
CDR3aa: CASSFTTQSSYEQYF

v_gene: TRBV5-4
j_gene: TRBJ2-7
d_gene: .
CDR3nt: TGTGCCAGCACCCTTGGGGCAGGGGAGACCTACGAGCAGTACTTC
CDR3aa: CASTLGAGETYEQYF

v_gene: TRBV6-5
j_gene: TRBJ2-2
d_gene: .
CDR3nt: TGTGCCAGCACGCCCACGGGGTACACCGGGGAGCTGTTTTTT
CDR3aa: CASTPTGYTGELFF

v_gene: TRBV7-8
j_gene: TRBJ2-5
d_gene: TRBD2
CDR3nt: TGTGCCAGCGGCCGGGGCGGGGGGGCCCGAGAGACCCAGTACTTC
CDR3aa: CASGRGGGARETQYF

v_gene: TRBV2
j_gene: TRBJ1-1
d_gene: TRBD1
CDR3nt: TGTGCCAGCCGAGGACAGGGGATGAACACTGAAGCTTTCTTT
CDR3aa: CASRGQGMNTEAFF

v_gene: TRBV5-1
j_gene: TRBJ2-1
d_gene: TRBD1
CDR3nt: TGCGCCAGCAGCGTGGACAGGGAGCAGTTCTTC
CDR3aa: CASSVDREQFF

v_gene: TRBV6-1
j_gene: TRBJ1-1
d_gene: .
CDR3nt: TGTGCCAGCAGTGCCGTCGGGGGGCTAAACACTGAAGCTTTCTTT
CDR3aa: CASSAVGGLNTEAFF

v_gene: TRBV29-1
j_gene: TRBJ1-3
d_gene: .
CDR3nt: TGCAGCGCGAGGGAGTTCTCTGGAAACACCATATATTTT
CDR3aa: CSAREFSGNTIYF

v_gene: TRBV5-1
j_gene: TRBJ1-1
d_gene: .
CDR3nt: TGCGCCAGCAGTCCAACAACCCTCAACACTGAAGCTTTCTTT
CDR3aa: CASSPTTLNTEAFF

v_gene: TRBV5-1
j_gene: TRBJ1-2
d_gene: TRBD1
CDR3nt: TGCGCCAGCAGCTTGGATCAGGGGGCCTATGGCTACACCTTC
CDR3aa: CASSLDQGAYGYTF

v_gene: TRBV9
j_gene: TRBJ1-3
d_gene: .
CDR3nt: TGTGCCAGTCGGACAGACCTCTACTCTGGAAACACCATATATTTT
CDR3aa: CASRTDLYSGNTIYF

v_gene: TRBV28
j_gene: TRBJ1-2
d_gene: TRBD1
CDR3nt: TGTGCCACCCAGACAGGGGGGAGCTATGGCTACACCTTC
CDR3aa: CATQTGGSYGYTF

v_gene: TRBV25-1
j_gene: TRBJ2-5
d_gene: .
CDR3nt: TGTGCCAGCGGGCGCGAGACCCAGTACTTC
CDR3aa: CASGRETQYF

v_gene: TRBV13
j_gene: TRBJ2-7
d_gene: TRBD2
CDR3nt: TGTGCCAGCAGCTTGGGACTAGCGGGGGGGATTTTCGGCGAGCAGTACTTC
CDR3aa: CASSLGLAGGIFGEQYF

v_gene: TRBV11-3
j_gene: TRBJ2-7
d_gene: TRBD1
CDR3nt: TGTGCCAGCAGCCGGGACAGCCAGTGGTCCTACGAGCAGTACTTC
CDR3aa: CASSRDSQWSYEQYF

v_gene: TRBV6-6
j_gene: TRBJ2-7
d_gene: .
CDR3nt: TGTGCGTTCGGGAACTCCTACGAGCAGTACTTC
CDR3aa: CAFGNSYEQYF

v_gene: TRBV29-1
j_gene: TRBJ2-5
d_gene: TRBD1
CDR3nt: TGCAGCGCCGCAAAGCCGGGACAGGGCTGGGAAGAGACCCAGTACTTC
CDR3aa: CSAAKPGQGWEETQYF

v_gene: TRBV5-6
j_gene: TRBJ1-5
d_gene: TRBD1
CDR3nt: TGTGCCAGCAGAGCCACAGGGGCCCTCAATCAGCCCCAGCATTTT
CDR3aa: CASRATGALNQPQHF